This TCR beta chain was recorded in a study of cytomegalovirus exposure and HLA in healthy donors (dated by TCRdb to the late 2010s). With regard to the full study: An earlier analysis of roughly 500 of the donors reported 276 Gb of sequence data and about 100 million unique TCR beta sequences from 150 million to 200 million T cells. Donor age, sex, ethnicity and CMV serostatus were collected together with the repertoire data. Among roughly 370 genotyped donors of the cohort, an average of approximately 230,000 unique TCR beta nucleotide sequences were sequenced per donor, roughly 18% of them non-productive. In a later analysis, previously published TCR beta repertoires from 670 or so donors were re-analyzed and high-resolution HLA genotyping was added so that TCR occurrence patterns could be studied. Both class I and class II loci were covered by HLA typing, at four-digit resolution. The number of typed donors differed by locus: roughly 629-630 for A, B, C, DRB1 and DQB1; some 540 for DQA1; approximately 600 for DPA1; and roughly 450 for DPB1. Genome-wide SNP genotypes for about 65% of the 666 donors were used in a later genetic analysis, which treated that subset as a discovery cohort. Along with the approximately 620-subject first cohort, a separate validation cohort of 120 different subjects was used. All discovery cohort repertoires had been generated on a single sequencing platform. An earlier analysis of fewer than 700 of the donors applied high-throughput TCR beta sequencing to assess whether each TCR beta V gene segment acted as functional or pseudogenic. The study aimed to test whether signatures of past pathogen exposure could be identified by cataloging public T cell receptors. The study profiled the T cell repertoires of 550 to 700 subjects by immunosequencing and related them to cytomegalovirus serostatus. To predict cytomegalovirus infection status, the study combined high-throughput TCR immunosequencing, statistical association of individual TCRs with disease status, and machine learning. An early release covering just under 650 HLA-typed donors comprised approximately 290 gigabases of sequencing data and 65 million to 100 million unique TCR sequences. Of the roughly 400 genotyped donors, roughly 80% fell in the genetic ancestry cluster associated with self-reported Caucasian donors. Several DR-DQ haplotypes were handled as single units for association and clustering because linkage in the cohort was strong. Rather than drawing on any new phenotypic data, the later analysis identified candidate immune exposures from TCR beta sequences and the way those sequences occurred across donors.

This clone was seen only once. Its antigen is still unknown. The input lacks base qualities; no much larger clone sits a single base away. V trim: 0 bases; J trim: 0 bases; unmatched bases: 7. Based on the germline V gene (reference sequence), the CDR1 and CDR2 sequences are GTSNPN and SVGIG. From the cysteine through the phenylalanine, the CDR3 covers 16 amino acids. Kept here is only the CDR3 DNA, which spans 48 bases and is read in frame from base 1. In total, over 600 healthy bone marrow donors made up the cohort. All cohort members were sampled while nominally healthy, although unrecorded immune exposures were likely present. The donor was CMV seronegative and was included in the group of about 400 seronegative cohort members. A peripheral blood sample was collected from each donor, and TCR beta sequencing was performed on peripheral blood mononuclear cells. Genomic DNA was extracted from the blood cell samples with the Qiagen DNeasy Blood Extraction Kit.

The study at large found these results: Several of the top co-occurrence clusters appeared to be linked to parvovirus B19, influenza, CMV and Epstein-Barr virus, according to a later analysis. V-gene and J-gene trimming of TCR beta chains was associated with a missense DCLRE1C variant in a later genetic analysis, and the association was replicated in an independent cohort. Linkage disequilibrium might explain the correlated functional status among segregating V segments, but an unknown experimental factor could not be excluded. While some public TCRs were present in many individuals, most TCR sequences turned up only very rarely across donors. Roughly uniform sequencing depth across donors was assumed in presence/absence analyses, although this assumption may not hold. When HLA alleles, especially DR and DQ, strongly co-occurred, attributing TCR associations to individual alleles was difficult. A cluster of highly shared sequence variants was judged likely to represent a technical artifact of the sequencing pipeline. A later genetic analysis reported fewer N-insertions in productive TCRs among donors in an Asian-associated ancestry cluster than the roughly 700-donor mean. In vitro tests confirmed that three of the cytomegalovirus-associated TCR beta chains recognize cytomegalovirus antigens. Some 16 rarely observed V segments, including chromosome 9 orphons, were excluded from the earlier analysis of several hundred of the donors because counts were too low. Specific HLA alleles were associated with 15,000 to 20,000 TCR beta sequences at a false discovery rate of 0.05 in a later analysis. A further reported finding was that TCR beta sequences accurately predicted the HLA-A and HLA-B alleles for most subjects in the first cohort. In this cohort, only TCR beta chains were sequenced, and detectable features were limited by the absence of alpha or paired-chain data. The classifier was reported to diagnose cytomegalovirus status with high specificity and sensitivity in both the original and validation cohorts. In a later analysis, HLA-associated TCR beta chains were found to be more clonally expanded and to have lower generation probabilities than equally common non-associated chains. For the cohort, immune exposure information was limited to CMV serostatus. HLA typing was unavailable for some donors at each locus, so association tests used only the typed subset. A later analysis found that most CMV-associated TCR beta chains appeared HLA-restricted, with HLA associations seemingly driven largely by CMV exposure. According to the authors, the approach could potentially be generalized to other disease states and immunological phenotypes. Because the 87-base-pair reads could not distinguish some IMGT-functional V segments, including TRBV6-2 and TRBV6-3, those segments were excluded. An earlier analysis of approximately 590 of the donors showed that most TCR beta V segments appeared in productive rearrangements either about 87% or about 30% of the time, which broadly matched IMGT annotations. According to a later analysis, TCR association rates differed among HLA loci, with DRB1 alleles showing the most associated TCRs and HLA-C alleles showing the fewest. The study listed 164 TCR beta chains as associated with cytomegalovirus.

The library was prepared using the immunoSEQ multiplex PCR assay. A mixture of 60 forward primers for TCR Vbeta segments and 13 reverse primers for TCR Jbeta segments was used in the multiplex PCR. The CDR3 region of rearranged TCR beta genes was amplified from genomic DNA with a multiplex PCR assay. The Illumina HiSeq System was used to sequence the amplified TCR beta libraries as 87-base-pair reads. Per the authors' processing: A later analysis counted 75 million to 100 million unique TCR beta chains across the 500 to 850 repertoires, and about 10 million of these chains were shared by at least two donors. Raw reads were error-corrected and collapsed into unique sequences with a nearest-neighbor algorithm that merged closely related sequences to remove PCR and sequencing errors. CDR3 sequences were aligned to IMGT reference sequences to assign V, D and J gene segments. For a sequence to be retained, a match of at least six nucleotides to both a V gene segment and a J gene segment was required. A rearrangement was called productive if the CDR3 had no stop codons and remained in frame with V and J, and every other rearrangement was called non-productive. Following IMGT convention, CDR3 was defined as the stretch from the second conserved V-encoded cysteine up to the conserved J-encoded phenylalanine. In an earlier analysis of approximately 590 of the donors, sequences lacking an unambiguous match to a single V gene segment were excluded. An earlier analysis of several hundred of the donors called V segments functional above 56.7% productive rearrangements and segregating when the between-donor standard deviation exceeded 5%. A statistical classification framework was built for diagnosing cytomegalovirus status from the catalog of TCR beta chain sequences. In a later analysis, V and J genes were assigned by comparing TCR nucleotide sequences against IMGT/GENE-DB human TR gene sequences. The TCRdist pipeline was used in a later analysis to assign CDR3 sequences and most-parsimonious VDJ recombination scenarios. In a later analysis, each TCR beta chain was defined by its CDR3 amino acid sequence together with its V-gene family, and reads without a unique V-gene family were excluded. As a way to deal with suspected cross-contamination and a sequencing artifact, a later analysis dropped 450 to 600 nucleotide sequences that were highly shared and had low generation probability. In a later analysis, a clonal expansion index was calculated for each public chain from normalized within-repertoire ranks of inferred template counts. In a later analysis, generation probabilities were computed using a VDJ recombination model fitted to out-of-frame rearrangements, and the results were checked against IGoR. In a later analysis, hypergeometric tests were used to score TCR-TCR, TCR-HLA and TCR-CMV co-occurrence, with a repertoire-size bias correction applied to TCR pairs. A later analysis estimated false discovery rates by permuting HLA or CMV assignments 20 times. In a later analysis, co-occurring TCRs were grouped using DBSCAN, and TCRdist sequence similarity was added for clustering within HLA-allele-positive subsets. Repertoires with fewer than 30,000 or more than 120,000 public chains, plus five repertoires with anomalous nucleotide sharing, were excluded from co-occurrence clustering. The table comes from immuneACCESS by way of TCRdb, which keeps in-frame sequences with V and J called. Part of the clones is missing from these tables; in studies checked, under half for an unresolved V gene and the rest for unknown reasons. The V and J calls and clone size are taken from that table; D and trimming were inferred from the DNA. A total of 100,000 to 150,000 clones appear in this sample, more than 55% of them only once. The ten largest clones take up 1.5% of the sample.

Sequencing was done on a sample of PBMCs. The receptor's source is a man between 18 and 29 years old in good health and CMV-seronegative. The chain is made from TRBV30 and TRBJ1-2; 7 central bases correspond to TRBD1. Here the CDR3 is given as CAWSVGGQAANYGYTF. The nucleotides read TGTGCCTGGAGTGTAGGCGGACAGGCAGCTAACTATGGCTACACCTTC.